This T cell receptor (beta chain) was identified during a study of T cells after yellow fever vaccination. Study outcomes and limitations: Subsequent to the booster, the majority of primary-vaccination clones reappeared (roughly 95% CD4, more than 70% CD8).

MiXCR, run by TCRdb on the 5' RACE reads, gives a single entry per CDR3 protein. The top ten hold roughly 0.76% of the sample, which has roughly 140,000 distinct CDR3 sequences, less than 9.5% seen once. In this sample, this clonotype turned up many times. Its antigen is still unknown. The CDR3 contains 15 residues. CDR1 SEHNR and CDR2 FQNEAQ come from the germline V gene (reference sequence). V was trimmed by 5 bases and J by 4 bases, leaving 14 bases between them. Sample: CD4+ T cells sorted from PBMCs, taken 5 days after the yellow fever booster vaccination. The chain couples TRBV7-9 to TRBJ2-2, with TRBD2 as a possible D gene (5 bases). The clonotype originates from a man aged 25 to 40 who received the YFV17D yellow fever vaccine. The CDR3 loop is CASSGESGFTGELFF. For the CDR3, the DNA is TGTGCCAGCAGCGGGGAAAGCGGCTTCACCGGGGAGCTGTTTTTT. The full variable domain, its missing parts supplied by reference TRBV7-9 and TRBJ2-2, is DTGVSQNPRHKITKRGQNVTFRCDPISEHNRLYWYRQTLGQGPEFLTYFQNEAQLEKSRLLSDRFSAERPKGSFSTLEIQRTEQGDSAMYLCASSGESGFTGELFFGEGSRLTVL.